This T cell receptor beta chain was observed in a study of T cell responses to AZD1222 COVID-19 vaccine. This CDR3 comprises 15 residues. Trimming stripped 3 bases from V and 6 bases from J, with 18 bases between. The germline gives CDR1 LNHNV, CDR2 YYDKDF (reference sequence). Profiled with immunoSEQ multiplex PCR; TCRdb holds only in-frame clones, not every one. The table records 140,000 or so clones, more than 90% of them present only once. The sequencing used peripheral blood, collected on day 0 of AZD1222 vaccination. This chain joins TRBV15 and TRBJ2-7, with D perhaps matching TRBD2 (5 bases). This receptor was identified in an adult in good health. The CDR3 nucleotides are TGTGCCACCAGCAGTCCCCGGGAAGGGTACCCCGAGCAGTACTTC. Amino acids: CATSSPREGYPEQYF.